The 18 T cell receptor beta chains in this list originate from one sample, sequenced in a study of regulatory T cells in long-lasting Graves disease. The time point was: newly diagnosed GD, antithyroid drugs for less than 3 months. Preparation of the TCR library used RNA extracted from PBMCs. The TCR beta library used iRepertoire HTBI primers with Arm-PCR amplification of CDR3. TCRdb passed the multiplex PCR reads through MiXCR, listing each CDR3 protein once. This table has 350,000 to 550,000 distinct CDR3 sequences, 16% appearing once. This sample also appeared in a second study, on T cells in Graves' hyperthyroidism and ophthalmopathy.

Sequenced here: peripheral blood mononuclear cells (PBMCs), sampled at new diagnosis, from a patient treated with antithyroid drugs. The receptors stem from a woman in her late teens or twenties with Graves disease.

This clonotype was observed a few times. V gene TRBV7-9 combines with J gene TRBJ2-1, with 9 bases aligning to TRBD1. The length of the CDR3 is 15 residues. Germline V gene sequence: CDR1 SEHNR, CDR2 FQNEAQ (reference sequence). The junction had 5 bases not matched to a gene; V was cut back by 1 base and J by 7 bases. The CDR3 region has the DNA TGTGCCAGCAGCTTAGAGGGACAGGGTTGGAATGAGCAGTTCTTC. The encoded protein is CASSLEGQGWNEQFF.

This clonotype appeared a few times. This sequence joins TRBV6-2 or TRBV6-3 and TRBJ1-2; no clear D gene. CDR3 length: 11 amino acids. In germline, CDR1 is MNHEY, CDR2 SVGEGT. V was clipped by 7 bases and J by 1 base, with 4 bases between them. DNA for the CDR3: TGTGCCAGCAAGATTAACTATGGCTACACCTTC. It is translated as CASKINYGYTF.

The chain uses TRBV3-1 and TRBJ2-4, with TRBD1 matching 8 bases. From germline, CDR1 is LGHDT and CDR2 YNNKEL (reference sequence). V shed 3 bases, J shed 15 bases, and the junction held 10 bases outside the gene matches. This CDR3 has 13 amino acids. The CDR3 nucleotides are TGTGCCAGCAGCCAGGCCCCCGGGGGACAGGCGTACTTC. Protein: CASSQAPGGQAYF.

This clonotype has ten or more counts. The rearrangement uses TRBV2 and TRBJ1-2; D is unresolved. CDR3 length equals 14 residues. The V gene's germline CDR1 is SNHLY and CDR2 FYNNEI. V lost 11 bases, J lost 5 bases, and 21 bases lay in between. Written as DNA, the CDR3 is TGTGCCGGCCATAACCCTTCGCGGAGGTATGGCTACACCTTC. Translated, it gives CAGHNPSRRYGYTF.

This clonotype was seen repeatedly, ten times or more. The chain combines TRBV27 with TRBJ2-2; D is unclear. The CDR3 extends over 14 amino acids. CDR1 and CDR2 from the germline V gene are MNHEY and SMNVEV (reference sequence). Trimming took off 3 bases at V and 4 bases at J, with 9 bases between the two ends. The CDR3 bases are TGTGCCAGCAGTTTTTCGTCAATCACCGGGGAGCTGTTTTTT. Encoded protein: CASSFSSITGELFF.

This clonotype was observed a few times. The chain recombines TRBV20-1 with TRBJ2-5; 9 bases match TRBD2. The V gene's germline CDR1 is DFQATT and CDR2 SNEGSKA (reference sequence). This CDR3 has 14 residues. V trimming: 4 bases; J trimming: 5 bases; junction bases outside the gene matches: 8. CDR3 residues: CSAKRLAAGETQYF. DNA of the CDR3: TGCAGTGCTAAGAGACTAGCGGCAGGGGAGACCCAGTACTTC.

This clonotype was detected ten times or more. The V gene is TRBV30, the J gene TRBJ1-6, with 7 bases matching TRBD1. The CDR3 spans 16 residues. The germline V gene encodes CDR1 GTSNPN and CDR2 SVGIG (reference sequence). Trimming cost V 2 bases and J 10 bases; bases outside gene matches: 14. CDR3 amino acids: CAWSPMFRQGSSPLHF. DNA of the CDR3: TGTGCCTGGAGTCCTATGTTTCGACAGGGATCCTCACCCCTCCACTTT.

In this sample, this clonotype turned up many times. This chain joins TRBV5-8 and TRBJ2-1; D perhaps matches TRBD2 (5 bases). Germline V gene data show CDR1 as SGHTS and CDR2 as YDEGEE. This CDR3 spans 14 amino acids. Trimming left V 7 bases short and J 2 bases short, with 13 bases between. In DNA form, the CDR3 reads TGTGCCAGCTTGGGAGACGACCCCTACAATGAGCAGTTCTTC. Its translation: CASLGDDPYNEQFF.

This clonotype has ten or more counts. This chain links TRBV7-2 with TRBJ1-1, with D perhaps matching TRBD1 (6 bases). Per the germline V gene, CDR1 is SGHTA and CDR2 is FQGNSA. Trimming shortened V by 2 bases and J by 0 bases, and 16 bases separated the two germline ends. The CDR3 is made up of 17 amino acids. The CDR3 loop reads CASSLTGTSAMNTEAFF. The CDR3 DNA follows: TGTGCCAGCAGCTTAACCGGGACATCGGCCATGAACACTGAAGCTTTCTTT.

The chain couples TRBV5-1 to TRBJ2-5; D is unclear. CDR3 length: 15 amino acids. The ends were cut back, 2 bases at V and 3 bases at J, with 14 bases in the middle. The germline V gene has CDR1 SGHRS and CDR2 YFSETQ. The CDR3 DNA sequence: TGCGCCAGCAGCTTCTTTGGTGCCGGTGAAGAGACCCAGTACTTC. This encodes CASSFFGAGEETQYF.

To note about this clonotype: An end of the junction differs from the germline gene, which may be a read error. The CDR3 region has the DNA TGTGCCAGCAGCCCTCCAATGACAGGGCCCCTCTCCTACGAGCAGCACTTC. Encoded protein: CASSPPMTGPLSYEQHF. This chain links TRBV5-6 with TRBJ2-7, with 7 positions matching TRBD1. This CDR3 spans 17 amino acids. Germline V gene sequence: CDR1 SGHDT, CDR2 YYEEEE.

The table lists this clonotype with a few counts. V gene TRBV12-3 or TRBV12-4 combines with J gene TRBJ1-2; TRBD1 agrees at 9 bases. V was pared by 6 bases and J by 4 bases, with 6 bases of the junction left unmatched. This CDR3 region has 14 residues. Here the CDR3 DNA reads TGTGCCAGCAGGGGGACAGGGAAGGGCTATGGCTACACCTTC. Translation gives CASRGTGKGYGYTF.

This clonotype was counted only a few times. The gene calls are TRBV20-1 and TRBJ2-7; the D gene is possibly TRBD2 (6 bases). Between the trimmed V and J ends, which lost 3 bases and 0 bases, there was a span of 12 bases. Germline loops: CDR1 DFQATT, CDR2 SNEGSKA (reference sequence). This CDR3 comprises 14 residues. As DNA, the CDR3 is TGCAGTGCTAGCCAAGGACTACACTCCTACGAGCAGTACTTC. Amino acids: CSASQGLHSYEQYF.

At least ten counts were recorded for this clonotype. This chain connects TRBV12-3 or TRBV12-4 to TRBJ1-6; D may be TRBD1 (5 bases). The CDR3 consists of 13 residues. Trimming took 6 bases from V and 8 from J, leaving 11 bases between them. As DNA, the CDR3 is TGTGCCAGCAGCTTGGGGGGGGATTCACCCCTCCACTTT. It specifies CASSLGGDSPLHF.

This clonotype was found many times. The V and J genes are TRBV11-1 and TRBJ2-1; 12 bases match TRBD2. The CDR3 loop spans 17 amino acids. Trimming at V came to 2 bases and at J to 3 bases, leaving 5 bases not matched to a gene. CDR1 and CDR2 from the germline V gene are SGHAT and FQDESV (reference sequence). CDR3 in DNA: TGTGCCAGCAGCTTATTACTAGCGGGAGGTTTCTACAATGAGCAGTTCTTC. This sequence encodes CASSLLLAGGFYNEQFF.

This clonotype came up many times. The rearrangement links TRBV20-1 to TRBJ2-5; weak D call: TRBD2 (5 bases). Trimming cost V 0 bases and J 2 bases, with 13 bases left between them. Germline values: CDR1 DFQATT, CDR2 SNEGSKA (reference sequence). The CDR3 has 15 amino acids. DNA for the CDR3: TGCAGTGCTAGAGATTATATGAGGAGGCAAGAGACCCAGTACTTC. Translation: CSARDYMRRQETQYF.

In its sample, this clonotype was seen a few times. The chain has TRBV28 and TRBJ2-5, with 8 bases identical to TRBD2. The ends lost 7 bases at V and 2 bases at J; junction bases unmatched: 3. CDR3 length: 13 residues. The germline V gene has CDR1 MDHEN and CDR2 SYDVKM. CDR3 DNA: TGTGCCAGCAATGAGCGGGAGCAAGAGACCCAGTACTTC. This sequence encodes CASNEREQETQYF.

This rearrangement joins TRBV12-3 or TRBV12-4 to TRBJ2-2, with D possibly called TRBD1 or TRBD2 (6 bases each). V lost 1 base to trimming and J lost 3 bases, with 9 bases between them. This CDR3 spans 15 amino acids. CDR3 bases: TGTGCCAGCAGTTTAGGGGGGGCGGACACCGGGGAGCTGTTTTTT. This translates into CASSLGGADTGELFF.